This T cell receptor beta chain was captured in a study of T-cell memory formation after mild COVID-19. Overall study results and limits: There was no confirmation that second-wave clones peaking on day 37 were SARS-CoV-2 specific. Mostly located in CM and EM were contracting CD4+ clones, with contracting CD8+ clones located in EMRA.

Germline CDR1 reads MNHNY; CDR2 reads SVGAGI (reference sequence). This CDR3 comprises 17 residues. V lost 2 bases, J lost 2 bases, and 19 bases lay in between. TCRdb recomputed calls from the 5' RACE reads with MiXCR, one row per CDR3 protein. The sample has 450,000 to 700,000 distinct CDR3 sequences; over 15% are singletons. A word on this clonotype: Antigen specificity is unknown.

The chain couples TRBV6-6 to TRBJ2-7; a weak D match, TRBD1 (6 bases). This clonotype was obtained from an adult woman who had mild COVID-19 (a few samples of this study predate the infection). Cell type and time point are not known. The specimen sequenced was PBMCs or a T cell subset sorted from them (not recorded which). CDR3 amino acids: CASSYPLARGDPYEQYF. For the CDR3, the DNA is TGTGCCAGCAGTTACCCATTAGCCAGGGGCGACCCCTACGAGCAGTACTTC.